A selection of T cell receptor beta chains follows, all from one sample in a study of OX40 agonist ivuxolimab in advanced cancers. The protocol was immunoSEQ multiplex PCR, while the TCRdb copy is restricted to in-frame clones and leaves out a portion. The sample includes 30,000 to 45,000 clones, approximately 90% seen only once; the top ten take 22%. Sequencing was performed on CD4+ or CD8+ T cells sorted from blood, taken in a trial of the OX40 agonist ivuxolimab. These receptor sequences come from an adult with an advanced solid tumor such as melanoma, head and neck, liver or kidney cancer. Each CDR3 is given without its conserved first and last residue. A D gene is named only where the DNA matches it firmly.

. TRBJ2-7 TRBV28 ASSLQESGYEQY
. TRBJ2-7 TRBV27 ASSPRSGEQY
. TRBJ2-3 TRBV4-1 ASSPGTGRTQY
. TRBJ2-2 TRBV4-3 ASSQEDTGTNTGELF
. TRBJ2-3 TRBV5-1 ASSFGTAAPDTQY
. TRBJ2-3 TRBV5-1 ASSLEGLPTDTQY
. TRBJ2-7 TRBV11-2 ASSGGHPHIHEQY
. TRBJ2-3 TRBV10-2 ASSESTPDTLGATDTQY
. TRBJ2-7 TRBV6-6 ASSPTRSSYEQY
TRBD1 TRBJ2-7 TRBV5-6 ASSLGTGFYEQY
TRBD1 TRBJ1-1 TRBV19 ASSQGVNTEAF
. TRBJ2-5 TRBV29-1 SVGSGTGAY
. TRBJ2-7 TRBV30 AWSGGLTYEQY
. TRBJ1-2 TRBV30 AWSVSGAGGYT
. TRBJ2-7 TRBV7-9 ASSFPAHSYEQY
TRBD2 TRBJ2-1 TRBV28 ASWRASGGPEQF
TRBD2 TRBJ2-7 TRBV28 ASSQRLAPTYEQY
. TRBJ2-2 TRBV7-6 ASSSLASGELF
. TRBJ1-5 TRBV27 ASSIRETQPQH
. TRBJ1-5 TRBV6-6 ASIRFTSGNQPQH
. TRBJ2-1 TRBV19 ASSISGSGNEQF
. TRBJ2-2 TRBV5-1 ASSPAGGIGMLSGELF
. TRBJ2-1 TRBV27 ASSHIGILNEQF
. TRBJ2-3 TRBV18 ASSPLISESTDTQY
TRBD1 TRBJ2-7 TRBV7-2 ASSRGTGGNYEQY
. TRBJ2-7 TRBV27 ASSVRVLYEQY
. TRBJ2-7 TRBV30 AFLFRDEQY
. TRBJ2-1 TRBV19 ASSIAPSNEQF
. TRBJ2-3 TRBV9 ASSPAITDTQY
. TRBJ2-7 TRBV30 AWGGTFYEQY
TRBD2 TRBJ2-1 TRBV7-9 ASSFLSYGLAASGEQF
. TRBJ1-3 TRBV6-1 ASSEMGAGNTIY
. TRBJ2-7 TRBV6-5 ASYSSYEQY
. TRBJ2-7 TRBV2 ASRATSRYEQY
. TRBJ2-1 TRBV11-2 ASSLEWGNEQF
. TRBJ1-5 TRBV7-9 ASSTSLNQPQH
TRBD2 TRBJ2-7 TRBV27 ASSPNNGREQY
TRBD2 TRBJ2-7 TRBV10-3 AISSSGRAYEQY
. TRBJ2-6 TRBV11-2 ASSLDPRLSGANVLT
. . TRBV21-1 ASSKAPGLAGVVQHEQY
TRBD1 TRBJ2-5 TRBV7-9 AQTGGEAETQY
. TRBJ2-3 TRBV6-4 ASSEGPQTDTQY
. TRBJ2-5 TRBV7-9 ASSLGGSSRETQY
. TRBJ2-5 TRBV21-1 ASTKGGEAVRTPQETQY
. TRBJ2-3 TRBV6-4 ASRLPGSTDTQY
. TRBJ2-3 TRBV27 ASSFRGSTQY
. TRBJ2-3 TRBV30 AWTTGGGQDTQY
. TRBJ1-5 TRBV19 ASSIGTDQPQH
. TRBJ2-7 TRBV7-9 ASSLGGSGEQY
. TRBJ2-3 TRBV14 ASSQPRDYPGEDTQY
. TRBJ2-2 TRBV19 ASSIRVAVRTGELF
. TRBJ1-1 TRBV6-5 ASSPRQMNTEAF
TRBD2 TRBJ2-2 TRBV27 ASSLLAGGTLQELF
. TRBJ2-2 TRBV19 ASSTGTNTGELF
TRBD1 TRBJ2-7 TRBV28 ASSLWSGTGAYEQY
TRBD2 TRBJ2-5 TRBV28 ASSSGLAGSEQETQY